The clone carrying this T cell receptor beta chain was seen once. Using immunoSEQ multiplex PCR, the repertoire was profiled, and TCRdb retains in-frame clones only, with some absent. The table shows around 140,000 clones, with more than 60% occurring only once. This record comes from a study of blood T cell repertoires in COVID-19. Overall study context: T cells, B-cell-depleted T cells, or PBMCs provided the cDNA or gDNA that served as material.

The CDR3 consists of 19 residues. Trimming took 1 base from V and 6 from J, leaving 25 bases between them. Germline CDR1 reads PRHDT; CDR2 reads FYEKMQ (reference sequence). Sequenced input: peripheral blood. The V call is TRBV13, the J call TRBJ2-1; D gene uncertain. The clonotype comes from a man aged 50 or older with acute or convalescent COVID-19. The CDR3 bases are TGTGCCAGCAGCTTAGAAGCTAGTTTTGCCCCCAAATACTCCAATGAGCAGTTCTTC. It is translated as CASSLEASFAPKYSNEQFF. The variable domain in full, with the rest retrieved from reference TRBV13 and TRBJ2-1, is AAGVIQSPRHLIKEKRETATLKCYPIPRHDTVYWYQQGPGQDPQFLISFYEKMQSDKGSIPDRFSAQQFSDYHSELNMSSLELGDSALYFCASSLEASFAPKYSNEQFFGPGTRLTVL.